The 15 T cell receptor beta chains reported below all come from one sample, sequenced in a study of T cell responses to AZD1222 COVID-19 vaccine. The method was immunoSEQ multiplex PCR; TCRdb's version includes in-frame clones alone and lacks a portion of them. The sample holds 140,000 to 150,000 clones, around 91% seen once. Material: peripheral blood, obtained on day 0 of AZD1222 vaccination. The receptors originated from an adult in good health.

This chain joins TRBV14 and TRBJ1-2; the D is unclear. Trimming shortened V by 1 base and J by 4 bases, and 7 bases separated the two germline ends. The CDR3 is 13 residues long. The germline V gene encodes CDR1 SGHDN and CDR2 FVKESK. CDR3 DNA: TGTGCCAGCAGCCAAGTGGCAGCCTATGGCTACACCTTC. It specifies CASSQVAAYGYTF.

This chain uses TRBV4-1 with TRBJ1-2; D is possibly TRBD1 (6 bases). Trimming took off 3 bases at V and 6 bases at J, with 11 bases between the two ends. The CDR3 runs 13 residues. CDR1 is MGHRA, CDR2 YSYEKL, per germline. CDR3 protein: CASSQAQGDGYTF. Here the CDR3 DNA reads TGCGCCAGCAGCCAGGCACAGGGCGATGGCTACACCTTC.

This clone was recorded only once. V usage is TRBV28 and J usage is TRBJ1-6; possibly TRBD1 for D (5 bases). CDR3 length: 15 residues. The germline V and J ends were trimmed by 7 bases and 4 bases, with 14 bases remaining between them. Germline assignment: CDR1 MDHEN and CDR2 SYDVKM. This CDR3 reads CASKGEGIYNSPLHF. As DNA, the CDR3 is TGTGCCAGCAAGGGCGAGGGGATTTATAATTCACCCCTCCACTTT.

This rearrangement joins TRBV11-2 to TRBJ2-2, with D hard to call. This CDR3 has 13 residues. The germline V gene encodes CDR1 SGHAT and CDR2 FQNNGV. The V gene lost 3 bases and the J gene lost 3 bases, with 5 bases spanning the gap. In nucleotides, the CDR3 is TGTGCCAGCAGCTTCACTGACACCGGGGAGCTGTTTTTT. Translating it yields CASSFTDTGELFF. The whole variable domain, remainder taken from reference TRBV11-2 and TRBJ2-2, is EAGVAQSPRYKIIEKRQSVAFWCNPISGHATLYWYQQILGQGPKLLIQFQNNGVVDDSQLPKDRFSAERLKGVDSTLKIQPAKLEDSAVYLCASSFTDTGELFFGEGSRLTVL.

The chain carries TRBV5-6 and TRBJ1-1, with no clear D. Germline CDR1 and CDR2: SGHDT and YYEEEE. The CDR3 is 17 amino acids. V lost 2 bases to trimming and J lost 4 bases, with 21 bases between them. The CDR3 protein is CASSFKGTSIKGTEAFF. CDR3 in DNA: TGTGCCAGCAGCTTCAAGGGAACTAGTATTAAGGGCACTGAAGCTTTCTTT. The whole variable domain, remainder taken from reference TRBV5-6 and TRBJ1-1, is DAGVTQSPTHLIKTRGQQVTLRCSPKSGHDTVSWYQQALGQGPQFIFQYYEEEERQRGNFPDRFSGHQFPNYSSELNVNALLLGDSALYLCASSFKGTSIKGTEAFFGQGTRLTVV.

V gene TRBV27 combines with J gene TRBJ1-1; no clear D. Trimming pared 0 bases from V and 7 bases from J, leaving 9 bases between. The CDR3 contains 13 residues. CDR1 is MNHEY and CDR2 is SMNVEV in the germline V gene (reference sequence). CDR3 region: CASSLSRRNEAFF. CDR3 DNA sequence: TGTGCCAGCAGTTTATCACGGCGTAATGAAGCTTTCTTT.

This chain connects TRBV30 to TRBJ1-2, with D possibly matching TRBD1 (6 bases). Germline CDR1 reads GTSNPN; CDR2 reads SVGIG (reference sequence). The CDR3 has 13 amino acids. V was trimmed by 4 bases and J by 5 bases, leaving 14 bases between them. The CDR3 bases are TGTGCCTGGATCCCGGGACACCCATATGGCTACACCTTC. Residues: CAWIPGHPYGYTF.

This rearrangement joins TRBV28 to TRBJ2-7, with TRBD1 matching over 7 bases. CDR3 length equals 15 residues. Germline CDR1 and CDR2: MDHEN and SYDVKM. V was pared by 3 bases and J by 2 bases, with 7 bases of the junction left unmatched. The CDR3 spells CASSLSQGPTYEQYF. In DNA, the CDR3 is TGTGCCAGCAGTTTGTCACAGGGGCCGACCTACGAGCAGTACTTC.

The V call is TRBV12-3 or TRBV12-4, the J call TRBJ1-2; D gene unclear. The CDR3 has 13 residues. V lost 0 bases to trimming and J lost 2 bases, with 4 bases between them. CDR3 residues: CASSLAGNYGYTF. The CDR3 coding sequence is TGTGCCAGCAGTTTAGCTGGGAACTATGGCTACACCTTC.

V gene TRBV19 combines with J gene TRBJ1-6; D is undetermined. Trimming stripped 6 bases from V and 10 bases from J, with 16 bases between. Germline V gene sequence: CDR1 LNHDA, CDR2 SQIVND (reference sequence). This CDR3 spans 14 amino acids. In nucleotides, the CDR3 is TGTGCCAGTAGCCTCCCGGGCCTGGACTCACCCCTCCACTTT. Translating gives CASSLPGLDSPLHF.

V is TRBV7-9 and J is TRBJ2-1; TRBD2 matches 8 bases. CDR3 length: 15 residues. The junction had 6 bases not matched to a gene; V was cut back by 6 bases and J by 2 bases. Germline CDR1 is SEHNR and CDR2 is FQNEAQ (reference sequence). CDR3 residues: CASSIPGLAYNEQFF. The CDR3 DNA is TGTGCCAGCAGTATACCGGGACTAGCCTACAATGAGCAGTTCTTC.

This rearrangement joins TRBV11-1 to TRBJ2-2, with D perhaps matching TRBD2 (6 bases). This CDR3 has 16 amino acids. V lost 2 bases and J lost 4, with 14 bases in between. Germline V CDR1 and CDR2: SGHAT, FQDESV (reference sequence). In DNA, the CDR3 is TGTGCCAGCAGCTTACGACCCGGGAGAGGCACCGGGGAGCTGTTTTTT. This sequence encodes CASSLRPGRGTGELFF.

This chain uses TRBV12-3 or TRBV12-4 with TRBJ2-3; D is uncertain. The CDR3 sequence is 12 residues long. Trimming removed 5 bases from V and 1 base from J, with 4 bases in between. The CDR3 protein is CASSRGTDTQYF. As DNA, the CDR3 is TGTGCCAGCAGTAGAGGCACAGATACGCAGTATTTT.

The chain joins TRBV19 to TRBJ1-5; 7 bases map to TRBD1. The CDR3 consists of 15 residues. The germline gives CDR1 LNHDA, CDR2 SQIVND (reference sequence). V lost 5 bases and J lost 4; bases outside the gene matches: 8. The CDR3 protein is CASSPTGMGNQPQHF. CDR3 nucleotide sequence: TGTGCCAGTAGTCCGACAGGGATGGGTAATCAGCCCCAGCATTTT.

The rearrangement uses TRBV27 and TRBJ1-6, with D tentatively TRBD1 (5 bases). CDR3 size: 13 residues. Per the germline V gene, CDR1 is MNHEY and CDR2 is SMNVEV (reference sequence). The V and J ends lost 5 bases and 14 bases respectively, with 16 bases between them. CDR3 coding DNA: TGTGCCAGCAGTCTAAGCCCCGGGGGGACCCTCCACTTT. Translating gives CASSLSPGGTLHF.